These T cell receptor beta chains were read from a single sample in a study of blood T cells in healthy people across ages. In TCRdb, the 5' RACE reads were re-called with MiXCR into one record per CDR3 protein. The sample includes 1.8 million or so distinct CDR3 sequences, around 42% of them seen just once. The sample taken for sequencing was blood. The receptors come from a human donor in good health. CDR3s include the opening cysteine and the closing phenylalanine or tryptophan. The D gene is left open where the match is weak.

d_gene: -
j_gene: TRBJ1-5
v_gene: TRBV5-1
CDR3aa: CASSADGSNQPQHF

d_gene: -
j_gene: TRBJ2-3
v_gene: TRBV11-3
CDR3aa: CASSPGGPSRVTQYF

d_gene: TRBD2
j_gene: TRBJ2-1
v_gene: TRBV5-1
CDR3aa: CASSSAGDYNEQFF

d_gene: -
j_gene: TRBJ2-3
v_gene: TRBV5-4
CDR3aa: CASRRRDSDTQYF

d_gene: -
j_gene: TRBJ2-3
v_gene: TRBV7-2
CDR3aa: CASSLVGASSTDTQYF

d_gene: -
j_gene: TRBJ1-2
v_gene: TRBV11-2
CDR3aa: CASSLAGQVSYTF

d_gene: TRBD1
j_gene: TRBJ1-5
v_gene: TRBV6-5
CDR3aa: CASSAVGGSNQPQHF

d_gene: -
j_gene: TRBJ2-1
v_gene: TRBV24-1
CDR3aa: CATSEVLGGNEQFF

d_gene: -
j_gene: TRBJ1-3
v_gene: TRBV3-1
CDR3aa: CASSHHNGNTIYF

d_gene: TRBD1
j_gene: TRBJ2-2
v_gene: TRBV6-1
CDR3aa: CASSGTQGADTGELFF

d_gene: -
j_gene: TRBJ2-5
v_gene: TRBV29-1
CDR3aa: CSVSPGIETQCF

d_gene: -
j_gene: TRBJ2-1
v_gene: TRBV29-1
CDR3aa: CSVERVNEQFF

d_gene: -
j_gene: TRBJ1-2
v_gene: TRBV4-3
CDR3aa: CASSQEVILKGLYGYTF

d_gene: -
j_gene: TRBJ2-2
v_gene: TRBV6-2/TRBV6-3
CDR3aa: CASSSYNSRNGARTGELFF

d_gene: -
j_gene: TRBJ1-5
v_gene: TRBV7-2
CDR3aa: CASSPGGRSNQPQHF

d_gene: TRBD2
j_gene: TRBJ2-3
v_gene: TRBV5-1
CDR3aa: CASSFAASGGELDTQYF